A single sample is the source of the 4 T cell receptor beta chains below, sequenced in a study of OX40 agonist ivuxolimab in advanced cancers. Method: immunoSEQ multiplex PCR; TCRdb's copy keeps in-frame clones and lacks some. In the table there are about 70,000 clones, around 86% of which are singletons. The source was CD4+ or CD8+ T cells sorted from blood, collected in a trial of the OX40 agonist ivuxolimab. The receptors shown here come from an adult with an advanced solid tumor such as melanoma, head and neck, liver or kidney cancer.

In its sample, this clone was seen once. The CDR3, as DNA: TGTGCCTCCGGCAACCAGGAACCCTATGGCTACACCTTC. It codes for CASGNQEPYGYTF. V usage is TRBV6-5 and J usage is TRBJ1-2; D gene uncertain. The germline V gene encodes CDR1 MNHEY and CDR2 SVGAGI. Trimming shortened V by 11 bases and J by 4 bases, and 17 bases separated the two germline ends. The length of the CDR3 is 13 residues.

The chain links TRBV27 to TRBJ2-4; no firm D call. The CDR3 is 15 amino acids. With 4 bases removed from V and 0 bases from J, the gap between germline ends came to 10 bases. Germline loops: CDR1 MNHEY, CDR2 SMNVEV (reference sequence). CDR3 coding DNA: TGTGCCAGCAGTTCTGGGGTTGAAGCCAAAAACATTCAGTACTTC. Encoded protein: CASSSGVEAKNIQYF.

The chain is built from TRBV5-1 and TRBJ1-2, with unresolved D. The V gene lost 5 bases and the J gene lost 4 bases, with 15 bases spanning the gap. The CDR3 runs to 14 residues. CDR1 is SGHRS and CDR2 is YFSETQ in the germline V gene. CDR3 sequence (DNA): TGCGCCAGCAGGATGGAGGAGGGCCTCTATGGCTACACCTTC. Its protein is CASRMEEGLYGYTF.

The chain uses TRBV6-4 and TRBJ2-3; TRBD2 is a possible D gene (5 bases). Trimming left V 5 bases short and J 2 bases short, with 11 bases between. Looked up from germline, CDR1 is MRHNA and CDR2 is SNTAGT. The CDR3 totals 14 residues. CDR3 protein: CASSKGVPTDTQYF. In DNA, the CDR3 is TGTGCCAGCAGTAAGGGAGTGCCCACAGATACGCAGTATTTT.